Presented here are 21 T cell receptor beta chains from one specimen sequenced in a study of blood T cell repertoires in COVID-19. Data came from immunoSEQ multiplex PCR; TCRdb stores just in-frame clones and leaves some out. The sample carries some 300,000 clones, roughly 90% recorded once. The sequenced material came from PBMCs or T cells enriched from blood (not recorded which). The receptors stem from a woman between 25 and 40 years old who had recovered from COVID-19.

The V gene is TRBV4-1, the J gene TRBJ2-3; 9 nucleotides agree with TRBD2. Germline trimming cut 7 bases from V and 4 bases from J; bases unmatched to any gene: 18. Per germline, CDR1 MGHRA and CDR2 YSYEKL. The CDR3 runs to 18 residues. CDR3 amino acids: CASIIRIGGSGGPDTQYF. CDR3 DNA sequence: TGCGCCAGCATCATTCGAATCGGGGGTAGCGGGGGACCAGATACGCAGTATTTT.

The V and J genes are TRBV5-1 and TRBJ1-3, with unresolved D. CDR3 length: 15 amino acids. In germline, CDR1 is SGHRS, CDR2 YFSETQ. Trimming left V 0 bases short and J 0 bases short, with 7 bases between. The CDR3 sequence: CASSLAPGSGNTIYF. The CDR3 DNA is TGCGCCAGCAGCTTGGCCCCCGGCTCTGGAAACACCATATATTTT.

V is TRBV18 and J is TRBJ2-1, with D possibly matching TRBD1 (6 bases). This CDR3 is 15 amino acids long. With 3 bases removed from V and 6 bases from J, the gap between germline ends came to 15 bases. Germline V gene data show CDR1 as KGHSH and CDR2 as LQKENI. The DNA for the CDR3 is TGTGCCAGCTCACCCGAAGGAATCAGGGGCAATGAGCAGTTCTTC. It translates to CASSPEGIRGNEQFF.

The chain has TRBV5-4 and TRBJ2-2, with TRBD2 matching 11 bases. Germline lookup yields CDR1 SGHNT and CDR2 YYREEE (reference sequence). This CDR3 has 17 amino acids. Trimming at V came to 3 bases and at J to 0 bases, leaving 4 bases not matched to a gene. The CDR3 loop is CASSWALAGANTGELFF. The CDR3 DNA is TGTGCCAGCAGCTGGGCACTAGCGGGGGCGAACACCGGGGAGCTGTTTTTT.

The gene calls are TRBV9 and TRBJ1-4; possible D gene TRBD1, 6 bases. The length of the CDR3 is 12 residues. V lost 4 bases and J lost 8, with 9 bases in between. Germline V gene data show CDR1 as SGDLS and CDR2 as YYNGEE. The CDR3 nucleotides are TGTGCCAGCAGCACTACAGGGGAAAAACTGTTTTTT. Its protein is CASSTTGEKLFF.

The CDR3 spells CASSYTGLPQETQYF. The DNA of the CDR3 is TGTGCCAGCAGTTACACGGGACTCCCTCAAGAGACCCAGTACTTC. V and J are TRBV27 and TRBJ2-5; possible D gene TRBD2, 6 bases. Germline V lookup: CDR1 MNHEY, CDR2 SMNVEV (reference sequence). The CDR3 extends over 15 amino acids. Trimming shortened V by 4 bases and J by 2 bases, and 14 bases separated the two germline ends.

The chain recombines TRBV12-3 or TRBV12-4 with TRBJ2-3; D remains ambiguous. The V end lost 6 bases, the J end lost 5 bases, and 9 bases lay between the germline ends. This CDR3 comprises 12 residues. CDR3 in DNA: TGTGCCAGCAGCCGGGTTGGAGATACGCAGTATTTT. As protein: CASSRVGDTQYF.

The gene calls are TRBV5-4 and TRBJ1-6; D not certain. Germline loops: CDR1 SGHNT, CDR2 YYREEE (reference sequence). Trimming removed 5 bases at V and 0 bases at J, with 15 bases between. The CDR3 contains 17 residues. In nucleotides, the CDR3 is TGTGCCAGCAGTCCTGGGGTAGGGAGCTCCTATAATTCACCCCTCCACTTT. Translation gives CASSPGVGSSYNSPLHF.

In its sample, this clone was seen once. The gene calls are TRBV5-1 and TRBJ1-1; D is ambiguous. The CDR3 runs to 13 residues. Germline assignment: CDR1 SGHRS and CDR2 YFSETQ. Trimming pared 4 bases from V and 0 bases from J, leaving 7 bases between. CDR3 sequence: CASSNTMNTEAFF. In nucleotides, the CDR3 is TGCGCCAGCAGCAACACAATGAACACTGAAGCTTTCTTT.

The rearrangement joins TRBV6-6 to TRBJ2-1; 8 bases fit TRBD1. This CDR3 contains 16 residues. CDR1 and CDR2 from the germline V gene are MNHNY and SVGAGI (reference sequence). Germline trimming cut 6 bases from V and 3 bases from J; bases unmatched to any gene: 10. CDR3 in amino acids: CASRKTGTGGYNEQFF. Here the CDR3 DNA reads TGTGCCAGCAGAAAAACAGGTACAGGGGGCTACAATGAGCAGTTCTTC.

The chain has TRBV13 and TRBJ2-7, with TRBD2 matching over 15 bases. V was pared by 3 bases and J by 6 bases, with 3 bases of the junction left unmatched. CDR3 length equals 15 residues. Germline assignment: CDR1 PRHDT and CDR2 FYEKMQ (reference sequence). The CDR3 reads CASSLGLAGGREQYF. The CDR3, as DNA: TGTGCCAGCAGCTTGGGACTAGCGGGAGGTCGCGAGCAGTACTTC.

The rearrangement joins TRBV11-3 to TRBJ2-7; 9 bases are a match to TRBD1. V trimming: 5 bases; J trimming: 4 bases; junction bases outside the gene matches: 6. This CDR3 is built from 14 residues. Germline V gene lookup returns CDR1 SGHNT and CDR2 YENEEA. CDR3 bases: TGTGCCAGCAGCCCCCTGACAGGGGGATACGAGCAGTACTTC. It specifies CASSPLTGGYEQYF.

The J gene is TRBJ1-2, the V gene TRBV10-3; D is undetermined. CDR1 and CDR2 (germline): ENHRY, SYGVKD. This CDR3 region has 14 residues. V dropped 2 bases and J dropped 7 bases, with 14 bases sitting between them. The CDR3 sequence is CAISESGIHRGYTF. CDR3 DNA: TGTGCCATCAGTGAGAGCGGGATCCATCGTGGCTACACCTTC.

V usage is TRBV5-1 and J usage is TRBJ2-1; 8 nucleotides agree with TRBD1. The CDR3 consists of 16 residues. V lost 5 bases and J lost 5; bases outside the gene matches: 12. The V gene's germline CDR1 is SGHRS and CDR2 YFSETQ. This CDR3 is CASRGALTGDNNEQFF. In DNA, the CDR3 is TGCGCCAGCAGAGGGGCCTTGACAGGGGATAACAATGAGCAGTTCTTC.

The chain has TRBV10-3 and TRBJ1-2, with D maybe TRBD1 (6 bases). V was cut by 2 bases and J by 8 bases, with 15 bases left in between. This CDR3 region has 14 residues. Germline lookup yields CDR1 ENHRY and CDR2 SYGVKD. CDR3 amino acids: CAISEIGGARGYTF. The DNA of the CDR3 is TGTGCCATCAGTGAGATTGGGGGGGCGCGAGGCTACACCTTC.

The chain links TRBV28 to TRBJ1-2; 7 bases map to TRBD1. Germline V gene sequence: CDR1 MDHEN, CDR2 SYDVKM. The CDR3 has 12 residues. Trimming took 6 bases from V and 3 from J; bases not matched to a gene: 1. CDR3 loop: CASSGTDYGYTF. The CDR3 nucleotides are TGTGCCAGCAGCGGGACAGACTATGGCTACACCTTC.

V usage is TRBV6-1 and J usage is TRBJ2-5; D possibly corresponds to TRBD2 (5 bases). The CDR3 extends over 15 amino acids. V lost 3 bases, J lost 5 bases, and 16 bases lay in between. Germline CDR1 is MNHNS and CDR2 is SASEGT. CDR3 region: CASSERAALRETQYF. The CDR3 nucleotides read TGTGCCAGCAGTGAGAGGGCGGCCCTCCGGGAGACCCAGTACTTC.

The CDR3 reads CASSPPERGGTDTQYF. In nucleotides, the CDR3 is TGTGCCAGCAGTCCCCCGGAGCGGGGGGGCACAGATACGCAGTATTTT. The V and J genes are TRBV6-2 or TRBV6-3 and TRBJ2-3, with TRBD2 matching 9 bases. The germline V gene encodes CDR1 MNHEY and CDR2 SVGEGT. Trimming removed 5 bases from V and 1 base from J; junction bases left unmatched: 7. The CDR3 length is 16 residues.

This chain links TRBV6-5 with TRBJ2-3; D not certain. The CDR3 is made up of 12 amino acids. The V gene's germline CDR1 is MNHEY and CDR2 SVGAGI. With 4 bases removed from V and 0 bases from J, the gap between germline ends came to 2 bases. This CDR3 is CASSSSTDTQYF. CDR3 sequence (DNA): TGTGCCAGCAGTTCTAGCACAGATACGCAGTATTTT.

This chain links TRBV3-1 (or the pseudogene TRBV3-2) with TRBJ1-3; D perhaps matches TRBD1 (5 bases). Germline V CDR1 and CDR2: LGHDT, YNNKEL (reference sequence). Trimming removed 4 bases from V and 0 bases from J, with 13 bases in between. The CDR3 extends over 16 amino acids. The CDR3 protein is CASSLYTGLSGNTIYF. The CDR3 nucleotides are TGTGCCAGCAGCCTATATACAGGCCTCTCTGGAAACACCATATATTTT.

The CDR3 coding sequence is TGTGCCAGCAGCTTAGCAGGGACAGGCCTGGGGGGTGAAAAACTGTTTTTT. Amino acids: CASSLAGTGLGGEKLFF. This sequence joins TRBV7-2 and TRBJ1-4, with 8 bases matching TRBD1. The CDR3 has 17 residues. Germline-derived CDR1 and CDR2 are SGHTA and FQGNSA. V shed 0 bases, J shed 7 bases, and the junction held 10 bases outside the gene matches.